This TCR beta chain originates from a study of cytomegalovirus exposure and HLA in healthy donors. Points from the study as a whole: Presence/absence analyses assumed roughly uniform sequencing depth across donors, which may not hold. Researchers left out some V segments, among them TRBV6-2 and TRBV6-3, as indistinguishable.

Vbeta (60) and Jbeta (13) primers were used in the PCR. Original analysis: In a later analysis, around 12 million of 65 million to 90 million unique beta chains occurred in at least two donors. Sequencing was performed with immunoSEQ multiplex PCR; in TCRdb, only in-frame clones are kept and a portion is missing. D and trimming come from the DNA, and the V and J calls and clone size come from that table. This sample contains 65,000 to 90,000 clones. A remark on this clone: Its target is not known.

The V gene's germline CDR1 is MGHDK and CDR2 SYGVNS. The CDR3 loop spans 16 amino acids. V gave up 1 base and J gave up 8 bases; unmatched junction bases: 11. The chain employs TRBV25-1 and TRBJ1-2; 9 positions match TRBD1. This clonotype was obtained from a female donor in good health and CMV-seropositive. Sequencing used PBMCs. CDR3 loop: CASSELGTGSSWGYTF. CDR3 sequence (DNA): TGTGCCAGCAGTGAATTGGGGACAGGGTCCTCCTGGGGCTACACCTTC.